The 4 T cell receptor beta chains below were found in one sample sequenced in a study of CD8 T cells in ankylosing spondylitis. From the 5' RACE reads, TCRdb called clonotypes with MiXCR, one entry per CDR3 protein. The data show roughly 230,000 distinct CDR3 sequences, 18% seen once. The sample comprised blood, either unsorted or a sorted T cell fraction (not recorded which). The receptor source for this set is a male donor with ankylosing spondylitis or in good health (not recorded which).

The chain employs TRBV15 and TRBJ2-1; D is uncertain. Trimming took off 0 bases at V and 4 bases at J, with 4 bases between the two ends. The CDR3 totals 13 residues. In germline, CDR1 is LNHNV, CDR2 YYDKDF (reference sequence). DNA for the CDR3: TGTGCCACCAGCAGAGATCGTTACAATGAGCAGTTCTTC. It specifies CATSRDRYNEQFF.

This rearrangement joins TRBV10-3 to TRBJ2-7, with D tentatively TRBD2 (6 bases). The V end was cut by 6 bases, the J end by 6 bases, with 15 bases between. CDR3 length equals 13 residues. Germline V gene data show CDR1 as ENHRY and CDR2 as SYGVKD. CDR3 loop: CAIREGEGSEQYF. CDR3 nucleotides: TGTGCCATCAGGGAGGGTGAGGGCTCCGAGCAGTACTTC.

This chain links TRBV5-1 with TRBJ1-5; tentatively, D is TRBD1 (6 bases). Between the trimmed V and J ends, which lost 1 base and 1 base, there was a span of 15 bases. CDR3 length equals 17 residues. Germline V gene lookup returns CDR1 SGHRS and CDR2 YFSETQ. The CDR3 region has the DNA TGCGCCAGCAGCTTGACAGGGCGGGCCGCGAGCAATCAGCCCCAGCATTTT. This codes for CASSLTGRAASNQPQHF.

This clonotype was seen at least ten times. The chain employs TRBV10-3 and TRBJ2-5, with D unresolved. The V end was cut by 0 bases, the J end by 0 bases, with 8 bases between. The CDR3 covers 15 residues. From germline, CDR1 is ENHRY and CDR2 SYGVKD. CDR3 sequence: CAISESGPYQETQYF. Here the CDR3 DNA reads TGTGCCATCAGTGAGTCGGGTCCGTACCAAGAGACCCAGTACTTC.